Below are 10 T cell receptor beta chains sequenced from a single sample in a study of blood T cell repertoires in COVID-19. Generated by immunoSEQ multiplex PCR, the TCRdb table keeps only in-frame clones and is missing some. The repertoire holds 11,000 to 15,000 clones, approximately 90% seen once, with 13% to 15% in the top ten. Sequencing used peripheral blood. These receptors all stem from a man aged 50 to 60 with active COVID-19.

CDR3 in amino acids: CASSERRPDSYNEQFF. CDR3 sequence (DNA): TGCGCCAGCAGTGAGAGAAGGCCGGACAGCTACAATGAGCAGTTCTTC. The rearrangement uses TRBV10-1 and TRBJ2-1; D perhaps matches TRBD1 (6 bases). The CDR3 sequence is 16 residues long. Germline-derived CDR1 and CDR2 are WNHNN and SYGVQD (reference sequence). Trimming pared 2 bases from V and 3 bases from J, leaving 14 bases between.

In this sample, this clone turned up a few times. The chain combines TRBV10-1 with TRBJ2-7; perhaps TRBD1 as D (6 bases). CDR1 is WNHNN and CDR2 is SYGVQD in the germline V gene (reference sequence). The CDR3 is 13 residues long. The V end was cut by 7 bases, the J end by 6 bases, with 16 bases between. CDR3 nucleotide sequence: TGCGCCAGCACAAGACAGGCGACCCTCGAGCAGTACTTC. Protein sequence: CASTRQATLEQYF.

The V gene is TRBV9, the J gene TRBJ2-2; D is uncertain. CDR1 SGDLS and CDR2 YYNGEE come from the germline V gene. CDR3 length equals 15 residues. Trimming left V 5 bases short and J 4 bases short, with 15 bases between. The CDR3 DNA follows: TGTGCCAGCAGAAAAGACGAGGTCGCCACCGGGGAGCTGTTTTTT. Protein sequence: CASRKDEVATGELFF.

CDR3 coding DNA: TGTGCCAGCAGCTTGGCCACGGCAGGGGGTTTCTACGAGCAGTACTTC. It codes for CASSLATAGGFYEQYF. The rearrangement uses TRBV5-8 and TRBJ2-7; TRBD1 matches at 7 bases. With V trimmed by 0 bases and J by 3 bases, 9 bases remained unmatched. This CDR3 contains 16 residues. CDR1 and CDR2 from the germline V gene are SGHTS and YDEGEE.

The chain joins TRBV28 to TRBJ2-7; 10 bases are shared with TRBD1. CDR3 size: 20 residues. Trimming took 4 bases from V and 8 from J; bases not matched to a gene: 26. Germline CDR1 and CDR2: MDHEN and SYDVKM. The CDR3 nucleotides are TGTGCCAGCAGTTCCTCCGGGACAGGGGTCGAAGCGCTTCTAGCGGACCAGCAGTACTTC. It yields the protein CASSSSGTGVEALLADQQYF. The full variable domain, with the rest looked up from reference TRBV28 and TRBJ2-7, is DVKVTQSSRYLVKRTGEKVFLECVQDMDHENMFWYRQDPGLGLRLIYFSYDVKMKEKGDIPEGYSVSREKKERFSLILESASTNQTSMYLCASSSSGTGVEALLADQQYFGPGTRLTVT.

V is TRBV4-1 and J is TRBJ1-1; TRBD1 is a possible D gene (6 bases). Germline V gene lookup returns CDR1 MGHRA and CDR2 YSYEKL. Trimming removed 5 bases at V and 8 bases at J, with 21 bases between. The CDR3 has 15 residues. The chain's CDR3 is CASSIGQNRAGEAFF. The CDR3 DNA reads TGCGCCAGCAGCATAGGACAGAACCGCGCCGGCGAAGCTTTCTTT.

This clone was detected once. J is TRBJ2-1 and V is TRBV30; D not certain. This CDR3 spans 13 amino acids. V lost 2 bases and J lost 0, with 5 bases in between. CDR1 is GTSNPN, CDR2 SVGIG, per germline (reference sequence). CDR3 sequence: CAWSLSSYNEQFF. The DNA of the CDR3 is TGTGCCTGGAGTCTCAGCTCCTACAATGAGCAGTTCTTC.

CDR3 nucleotides: TGTGCCACCAGCAGAGAGCACAGCCTGACTGGAAACACCATATATTTT. It yields the protein CATSREHSLTGNTIYF. This chain joins TRBV15 and TRBJ1-3; unclear D gene. The V end lost 0 bases, the J end lost 2 bases, and 11 bases lay between the germline ends. This CDR3 contains 16 residues. Germline CDR1 is LNHNV and CDR2 is YYDKDF (reference sequence).

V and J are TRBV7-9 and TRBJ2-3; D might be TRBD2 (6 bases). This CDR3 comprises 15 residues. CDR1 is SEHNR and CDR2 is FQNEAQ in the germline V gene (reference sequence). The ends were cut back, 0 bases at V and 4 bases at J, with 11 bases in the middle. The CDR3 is CASSLAPGRADTQYF. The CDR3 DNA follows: TGTGCCAGCAGCTTAGCGCCCGGGAGAGCAGATACGCAGTATTTT.

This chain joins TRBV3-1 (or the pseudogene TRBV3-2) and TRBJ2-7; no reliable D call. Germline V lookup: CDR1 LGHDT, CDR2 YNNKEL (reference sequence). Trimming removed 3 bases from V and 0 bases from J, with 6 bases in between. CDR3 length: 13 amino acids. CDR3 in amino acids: CASSHPSSYEQYF. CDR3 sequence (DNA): TGTGCCAGCAGCCACCCTAGCTCCTACGAGCAGTACTTC.